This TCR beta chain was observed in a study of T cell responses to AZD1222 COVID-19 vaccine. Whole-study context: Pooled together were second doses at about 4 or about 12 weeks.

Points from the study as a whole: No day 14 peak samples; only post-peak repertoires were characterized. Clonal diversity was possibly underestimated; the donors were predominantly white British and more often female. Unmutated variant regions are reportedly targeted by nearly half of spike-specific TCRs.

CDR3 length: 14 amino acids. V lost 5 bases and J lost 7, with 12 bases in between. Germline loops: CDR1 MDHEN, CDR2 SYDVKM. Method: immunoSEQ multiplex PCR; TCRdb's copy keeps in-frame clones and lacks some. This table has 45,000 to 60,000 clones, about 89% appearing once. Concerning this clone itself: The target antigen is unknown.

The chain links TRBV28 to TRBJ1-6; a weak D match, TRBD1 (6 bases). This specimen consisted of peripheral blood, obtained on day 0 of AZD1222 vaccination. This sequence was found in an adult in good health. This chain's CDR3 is CASSLSQGNSPLHF. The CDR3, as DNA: TGTGCCAGCAGTCTCAGCCAGGGGAATTCACCCCTCCACTTT. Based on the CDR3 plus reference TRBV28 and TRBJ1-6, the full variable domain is DVKVTQSSRYLVKRTGEKVFLECVQDMDHENMFWYRQDPGLGLRLIYFSYDVKMKEKGDIPEGYSVSREKKERFSLILESASTNQTSMYLCASSLSQGNSPLHFGNGTRLTVT.